Reported below is one TCR beta chain. This sample is part of a study of monozygotic twins with inflammatory bowel disease. This CDR3 has 14 amino acids. Looked up from germline, CDR1 is MGHDK and CDR2 is SYGVNS. TCRdb re-called the 5' RACE reads; one entry per CDR3 protein, DNA not given. The sample features some 440,000 distinct CDR3 sequences, with around 2.4% in its top ten. The chain joins TRBV25-1 to TRBJ2-7. This clonotype originated in a human donor with ulcerative colitis or Crohn's disease, or a healthy co-twin of an affected twin (not recorded which). Sequencing used blood. The CDR3 sequence is CASSERHTDYEQYF.